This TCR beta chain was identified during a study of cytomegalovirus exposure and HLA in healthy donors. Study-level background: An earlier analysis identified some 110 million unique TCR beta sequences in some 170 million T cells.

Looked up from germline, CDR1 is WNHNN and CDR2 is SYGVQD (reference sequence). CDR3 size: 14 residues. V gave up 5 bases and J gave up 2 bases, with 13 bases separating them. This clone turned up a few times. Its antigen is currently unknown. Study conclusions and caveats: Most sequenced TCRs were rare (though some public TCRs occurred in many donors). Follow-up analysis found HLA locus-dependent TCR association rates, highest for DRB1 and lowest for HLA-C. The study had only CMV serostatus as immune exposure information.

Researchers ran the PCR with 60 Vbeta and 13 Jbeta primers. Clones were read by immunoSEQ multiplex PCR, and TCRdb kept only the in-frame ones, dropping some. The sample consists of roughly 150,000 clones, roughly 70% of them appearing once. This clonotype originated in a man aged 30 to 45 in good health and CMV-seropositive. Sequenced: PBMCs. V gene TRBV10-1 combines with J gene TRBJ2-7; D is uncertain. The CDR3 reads CASSPRLPPYEQYF. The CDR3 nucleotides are TGCGCCAGCAGTCCTAGATTACCACCCTACGAGCAGTACTTC.